The table lists the clone carrying this TCR beta chain with many counts. Its cognate antigen is unknown. These data come from a study of blood T cells in healthy people across ages. Whole-study findings and limits: Naive T cell percentage by flow cytometry tracked strongly with beta diversity. CMV status of donors was not determined, possibly confounding expanded clonotype changes.

The second PCR ran roughly 7 to 12 cycles with a sample-barcoded 5' primer and J-beta primers. One entry per CDR3 protein, called by TCRdb with MiXCR from the 5' RACE reads. This table has 270,000 or so distinct CDR3 sequences, around 27% appearing once. The sample comprised blood. This receptor was identified in a woman between 65 and 79 years old in good health.

The CDR3 here is CASRRRYSGNTIYF. Written as DNA, the CDR3 is TGTGCCAGCAGGCGCAGGTACTCTGGAAACACCATATATTTT. The chain employs TRBV12-3 or TRBV12-4 and TRBJ1-3; D remains ambiguous. The CDR3 length is 14 residues. The V end was cut by 6 bases, the J end by 0 bases, with 9 bases between.